The clone carrying this T cell receptor beta chain came up many times. This sample is part of a study of blood T cell repertoires in COVID-19. Study background: PBMCs, B-cell-depleted T cells, or T cells were the source of the cDNA or gDNA that made up the material.

Only in-frame clones appear in the TCRdb table, and some are missing; sequencing was by immunoSEQ multiplex PCR. The table includes 110,000 to 150,000 clones, 78% detected once. The study drew participants aged about 18 to 89 years from 24 US areas. The study assigned cohorts using participant-reported clinical history. Resolution of symptoms, clearance, or two negative PCRs was present in recovered Cohort 3 donors. V lost 4 bases to trimming and J lost 5 bases; unmatched junction nucleotides: 8. CDR1 is SEHNR and CDR2 is FQNEAQ in the germline V gene (reference sequence). This CDR3 has 15 residues. This clonotype originated in a woman in her forties or fifties who had recovered from COVID-19. The chain carries TRBV7-9 and TRBJ1-1, with TRBD1 matching 9 bases. What was sequenced was PBMCs or T cells enriched from blood (not recorded which). For the CDR3, the DNA is TGTGCCAGCAGCTCGATGACAGGGGGGTGGACTGAAGCTTTCTTT. This translates into CASSSMTGGWTEAFF.